Reported below is one TCR beta chain. Its antigen is as yet unknown. Assay used: immunoSEQ multiplex PCR; TCRdb lists only in-frame clones, some missing. The sample shows roughly 41,000 clones, around 90% of them seen only once. Every patient experienced relapse after autologous stem cell transplantation, and brentuximab vedotin exposure varied. The data belong to a study of PD-1 blockade in classical Hodgkin lymphoma. On the study more broadly: The study gave patients nivolumab 3 mg/kg intravenously every 2 weeks.

Germline-derived CDR1 and CDR2 are SGHVS and FQNEAQ. Between the trimmed V and J ends, which lost 3 bases and 0 bases, there was a span of 4 bases. This CDR3 is 13 amino acids long. The study's findings and limits: Exclusion applied to patients who initiated nivolumab less than 1 year following ASCT. Undefined causes, possibly disease activity or prior therapy, underlie the repertoire differences. The study found complete responders had baseline diversity similar to newly diagnosed patients.

This rearrangement joins TRBV7-8 to TRBJ2-3, with D unresolved. The clonotype comes from a human donor with classical Hodgkin lymphoma. Sequenced material: peripheral blood mononuclear cells (PBMCs), taken before the second cycle of nivolumab. The CDR3 protein is CASSLGSTDTQYF. The CDR3 region has the DNA TGTGCCAGCAGCTTGGGGAGCACAGATACGCAGTATTTT.